This T cell receptor beta chain was found in a study of T cells after yellow fever vaccination. Across the whole study: Fractions with few cells were prepared using SMART-Seq v4 Ultra Low Input. Study observations and caveats: Although the secondary response was weaker, it peaked faster, at day 5 versus 15. Relatively few clonotypes were ones that appeared in both CD4 and CD8 compartments.

Universal primer sites and UMIs were introduced during 5'RACE template-switching synthesis of TCR cDNA. From the 5' RACE reads, TCRdb called clonotypes with MiXCR, one entry per CDR3 protein. The table lists 450,000 to 550,000 distinct CDR3 sequences, just over 20% of them singletons, with about a sixth in the top ten. This clonotype occurred a few times. Its matching antigen is unknown. The CDR3 runs to 13 residues. The V and J ends lost 0 bases and 9 bases respectively, with 11 bases between them. Germline V gene sequence: CDR1 MGHDK, CDR2 SYGVNS. The sequenced sample was PBMCs, obtained roughly 20 days after the first yellow fever vaccination. The TCR sequence derives from a man aged 18 to 29 who received the YFV17D yellow fever vaccine. The rearrangement joins TRBV25-1 to TRBJ2-5, with D possibly being TRBD1 or TRBD2 (5 bases each). In DNA, the CDR3 is TGTGCCAGCAGTGAATATGACGGGGCGCCCCAGTACTTC. Protein product: CASSEYDGAPQYF. The full variable domain, in which reference TRBV25-1 and TRBJ2-5 provide the parts outside the CDR3, is EADIYQTPRYLVIGTGKKITLECSQTMGHDKMYWYQQDPGMELHLIHYSYGVNSTEKGDLSSESTVSRIRTEHFPLTLESARPSHTSQYLCASSEYDGAPQYFGPGTRLLVL.